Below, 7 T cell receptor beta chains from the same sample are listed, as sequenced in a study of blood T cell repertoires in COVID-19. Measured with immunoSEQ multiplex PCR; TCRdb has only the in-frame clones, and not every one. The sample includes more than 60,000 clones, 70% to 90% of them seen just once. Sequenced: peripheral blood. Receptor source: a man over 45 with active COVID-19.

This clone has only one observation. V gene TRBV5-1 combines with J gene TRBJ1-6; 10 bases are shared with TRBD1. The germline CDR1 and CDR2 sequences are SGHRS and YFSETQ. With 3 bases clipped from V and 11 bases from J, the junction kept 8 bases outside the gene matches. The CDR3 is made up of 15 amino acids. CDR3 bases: TGCGCCAGCAGCTCCGGGACAGGGGTTGGGACACCCCTCCACTTT. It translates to CASSSGTGVGTPLHF. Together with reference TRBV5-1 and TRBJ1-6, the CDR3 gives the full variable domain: KAGVTQTPRYLIKTRGQQVTLSCSPISGHRSVSWYQQTPGQGLQFLFEYFSETQRNKGNFPGRFSGRQFSNSRSEMNVSTLELGDSALYLCASSSGTGVGTPLHFGNGTRLTVT.

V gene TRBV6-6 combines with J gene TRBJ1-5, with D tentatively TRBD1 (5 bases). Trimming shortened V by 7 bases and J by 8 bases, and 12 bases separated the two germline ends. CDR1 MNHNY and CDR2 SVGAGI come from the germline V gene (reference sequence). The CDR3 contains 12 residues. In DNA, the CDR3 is TGTGCCAGCACCCGTCAAGGGGAGCCCCAGCATTTT. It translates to CASTRQGEPQHF.

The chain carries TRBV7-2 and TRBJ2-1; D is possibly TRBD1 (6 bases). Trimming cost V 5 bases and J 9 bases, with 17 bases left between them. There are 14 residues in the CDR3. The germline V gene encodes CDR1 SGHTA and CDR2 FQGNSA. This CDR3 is CASSARGQRSEQFF. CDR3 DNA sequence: TGTGCCAGCAGCGCCCGAGGACAGAGGAGTGAGCAGTTCTTC.

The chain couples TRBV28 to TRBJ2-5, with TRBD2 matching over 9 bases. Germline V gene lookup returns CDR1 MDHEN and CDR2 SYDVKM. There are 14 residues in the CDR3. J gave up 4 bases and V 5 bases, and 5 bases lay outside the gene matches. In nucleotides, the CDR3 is TGTGCCAGCAGTCGAGCGGGAGGCGGAGAGACCCAGTACTTC. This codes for CASSRAGGGETQYF.

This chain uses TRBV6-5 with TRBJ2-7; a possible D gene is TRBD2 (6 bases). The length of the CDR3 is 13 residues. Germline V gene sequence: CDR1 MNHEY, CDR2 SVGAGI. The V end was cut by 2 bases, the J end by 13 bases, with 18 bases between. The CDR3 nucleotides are TGTGCCAGCAGTTACAGCCGGGACTCCCCCTACTACTTC. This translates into CASSYSRDSPYYF.

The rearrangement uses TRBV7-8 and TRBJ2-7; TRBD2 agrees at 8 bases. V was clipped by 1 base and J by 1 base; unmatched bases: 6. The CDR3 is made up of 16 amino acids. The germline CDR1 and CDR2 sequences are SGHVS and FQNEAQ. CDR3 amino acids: CASSLEGASGSYEQYF. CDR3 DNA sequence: TGTGCCAGCAGCTTAGAAGGGGCTAGCGGGTCCTACGAGCAGTACTTC.

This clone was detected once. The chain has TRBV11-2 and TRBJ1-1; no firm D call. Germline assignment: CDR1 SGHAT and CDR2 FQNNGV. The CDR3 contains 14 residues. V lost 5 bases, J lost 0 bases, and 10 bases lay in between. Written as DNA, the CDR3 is TGTGCCAGCAGCGGAGCTTGGGTGAACACTGAAGCTTTCTTT. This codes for CASSGAWVNTEAFF.